The 30 T cell receptor beta chains given below trace back to one sample, sequenced in a study of long-term antiretroviral therapy in people with HIV. Survey-level immunoSEQ v3.0 assays were run. Produced via immunoSEQ multiplex PCR; TCRdb's table is partial and in-frame only. The repertoire consists of 35,000 to 45,000 clones, with approximately 86% occurring once and the leading ten covering roughly 3.6%. Sample: unsorted PBMCs, taken just before starting antiretroviral therapy. The receptors derive from a woman younger than 35 with HIV.

The rearrangement joins TRBV11-3 to TRBJ2-1; D not certain. This CDR3 comprises 15 residues. Trimming pared 1 base from V and 9 bases from J, leaving 16 bases between. Looked up from germline, CDR1 is SGHNT and CDR2 is YENEEA. CDR3 in amino acids: CASSLALLPGSEQFF. CDR3 DNA sequence: TGTGCCAGCAGCTTAGCTCTCCTCCCCGGAAGTGAGCAGTTCTTC.

The chain uses TRBV6-6 and TRBJ2-7, with TRBD1 identical over 8 bases. The CDR3 loop spans 13 amino acids. The V and J ends lost 4 bases and 2 bases, in that order; junction bases with no gene match: 1. Germline V CDR1 and CDR2: MNHNY, SVGAGI (reference sequence). CDR3 protein: CASSWTGTYEQYF. CDR3 sequence (DNA): TGTGCCAGCAGTTGGACAGGGACCTACGAGCAGTACTTC.

This clone was counted once. The chain employs TRBV14 and TRBJ1-2, with D perhaps matching TRBD1 (6 bases). The CDR3 runs 14 residues. Trimming removed 0 bases from V and 8 bases from J, with 13 bases in between. Germline V gene data show CDR1 as SGHDN and CDR2 as FVKESK. In DNA, the CDR3 is TGTGCCAGCAGCCAAGAGGGGGGGGCTCGCGGCTACACCTTC. Its protein is CASSQEGGARGYTF.

This clone occurred once. Relative to the germline gene, one junction end is altered; a read error may explain this. This chain joins TRBV7-2 and TRBJ2-3; 11 positions match TRBD1. The CDR3 totals 12 residues. Germline CDR1 reads SGHTA; CDR2 reads FQGNSA. Here the CDR3 reads CASSPRDRGLHF. CDR3 DNA: TGTGCCAGCAGCCCCCGGGACAGGGGGTTGCATTTT.

The J gene is TRBJ2-1, the V gene TRBV10-3, with 9 positions matching TRBD2. V shed 4 bases and J 7 bases; nucleotides not matched to a gene: 11. CDR3 length: 16 residues. Germline CDR1 ENHRY, CDR2 SYGVKD. This CDR3 reads CAISGDLSGSGNEQFF. CDR3 bases: TGTGCCATCAGTGGGGACCTTAGCGGGAGTGGGAATGAGCAGTTCTTC.

V usage is TRBV5-4 and J usage is TRBJ2-1; D is uncertain. This CDR3 spans 13 amino acids. V dropped 4 bases and J dropped 7 bases, with 12 bases sitting between them. CDR1 SGHNT and CDR2 YYREEE come from the germline V gene (reference sequence). The CDR3 spells CASSLWLSNEQFF. CDR3 sequence (DNA): TGTGCCAGCAGCCTGTGGCTATCTAATGAGCAGTTCTTC.

The genes are TRBV11-3 and TRBJ1-1; 7 bases agree with TRBD1. V was pared by 5 bases and J by 8 bases, with 8 bases of the junction left unmatched. This CDR3 comprises 13 residues. CDR1 is SGHNT, CDR2 YENEEA, per germline. CDR3 residues: CASSHEQGQEAFF. CDR3 coding DNA: TGTGCCAGCAGCCACGAACAGGGGCAGGAAGCTTTCTTT.

The CDR3 reads CASSMEAWGGYTF. The DNA for the CDR3 is TGTGCCAGTAGTATGGAGGCCTGGGGTGGCTACACCTTC. V is TRBV19 and J is TRBJ1-2; D not certain. This CDR3 comprises 13 residues. Trimming shortened V by 3 bases and J by 7 bases, and 12 bases separated the two germline ends. Germline loops: CDR1 LNHDA, CDR2 SQIVND (reference sequence).

This clone has only one observation. J is TRBJ1-1 and V is TRBV2, with D maybe TRBD1 (5 bases). V was cut by 9 bases and J by 3 bases, with 11 bases left in between. This CDR3 has 12 residues. Germline loops: CDR1 SNHLY, CDR2 FYNNEI. The CDR3 sequence: CARQSGDTEAFF. The DNA for the CDR3 is TGTGCCAGACAATCGGGGGACACTGAAGCTTTCTTT.

This chain joins TRBV18 and TRBJ2-1; 9 bases agree with TRBD1. CDR1 and CDR2 from the germline V gene are KGHSH and LQKENI. This CDR3 is built from 18 residues. J was trimmed by 4 bases and V by 2 bases; bases with no gene match: 12. CDR3 region: CASSPERVEDRGYNEQFF. The CDR3 DNA reads as TGTGCCAGCTCACCAGAGAGAGTTGAGGACAGGGGTTACAATGAGCAGTTCTTC.

This clone was recorded only once. J is TRBJ1-1 and V is TRBV28; D remains ambiguous. There are 12 residues in the CDR3. Trimming left V 3 bases short and J 1 base short, with 3 bases between. Germline V CDR1 and CDR2: MDHEN, SYDVKM. The CDR3 nucleotides are TGTGCCAGCAGTTTGTGGAACACTGAAGCTTTCTTT. Translating gives CASSLWNTEAFF. The full variable domain, completed using reference TRBV28 and TRBJ1-1, is DVKVTQSSRYLVKRTGEKVFLECVQDMDHENMFWYRQDPGLGLRLIYFSYDVKMKEKGDIPEGYSVSREKKERFSLILESASTNQTSMYLCASSLWNTEAFFGQGTRLTVV.

This rearrangement joins TRBV5-1 to TRBJ1-3; 7 nucleotides match TRBD1. The CDR3 length is 15 residues. Germline V gene sequence: CDR1 SGHRS, CDR2 YFSETQ. The junction had 2 bases not matched to a gene; V was cut back by 1 base and J by 1 base. DNA for the CDR3: TGCGCCAGCAGCTTGAGGGGGCTGTCTGGAAACACCATATATTTT. Translating it yields CASSLRGLSGNTIYF.

The rearrangement uses TRBV15 and TRBJ1-5; 9 positions agree with TRBD1. Per the germline V gene, CDR1 is LNHNV and CDR2 is YYDKDF (reference sequence). V was pared by 2 bases and J by 6 bases, with 2 bases of the junction left unmatched. This CDR3 region has 14 residues. The CDR3 loop reads CATSRNRGLQPQHF. As DNA, the CDR3 is TGTGCCACCAGCAGAAACAGGGGGCTTCAGCCCCAGCATTTT.

V gene TRBV4-3 combines with J gene TRBJ1-4, with a weak D call TRBD1 (5 bases). Per germline, CDR1 LGHNA and CDR2 YSLEER. The CDR3 spans 15 residues. Trimming cost V 4 bases and J 3 bases, with 12 bases left between them. The CDR3 DNA is TGCGCCAGCAGCCCTTTGACAGAGTCTAATGAAAAACTGTTTTTT. It encodes CASSPLTESNEKLFF.

V usage is TRBV6-1 and J usage is TRBJ2-7; D uncertain. V was cut by 4 bases and J by 0 bases, with 19 bases left in between. Germline CDR1 is MNHNS and CDR2 is SASEGT. The CDR3 contains 17 residues. CDR3 bases: TGTGCCAGCAGTGCCTTGAGGTCGGCCTTAAGCTCCTACGAGCAGTACTTC. It translates to CASSALRSALSSYEQYF.

The chain couples TRBV2 to TRBJ1-2; TRBD1 matches at 11 bases. Germline-derived CDR1 and CDR2 are SNHLY and FYNNEI. The CDR3 loop spans 15 amino acids. Germline trimming cut 5 bases from V and 4 bases from J; bases unmatched to any gene: 6. In nucleotides, the CDR3 is TGTGCCAGCAGTCTTAGGACAGGGGGCGGCTATGGCTACACCTTC. Translated, it gives CASSLRTGGGYGYTF.

The chain is built from TRBV27 and TRBJ2-2, with 12 bases identical to TRBD2. V dropped 5 bases and J dropped 6; count of bases not matched to a gene: 4. Germline CDR1 and CDR2: MNHEY and SMNVEV (reference sequence). The CDR3 sequence is 15 residues long. For the CDR3, the DNA is TGTGCCAGCAGTCTTCTAGCGGGAGGGGCCGGGGAGCTGTTTTTT. As protein: CASSLLAGGAGELFF.

The V call is TRBV6-5, the J call TRBJ1-5; no clear D. This CDR3 is built from 15 residues. The germline V and J ends were trimmed by 2 bases and 1 base, with 9 bases remaining between them. Germline-derived CDR1 and CDR2 are MNHEY and SVGAGI. The CDR3, as DNA: TGTGCCAGCAGTTACGACTCGGGGAGCAATCAGCCCCAGCATTTT. Encoded protein: CASSYDSGSNQPQHF.

The rearrangement links TRBV19 to TRBJ1-5, with D possibly matching TRBD1 (6 bases). CDR1 is LNHDA and CDR2 is SQIVND in the germline V gene (reference sequence). This CDR3 comprises 16 residues. Between the trimmed V and J ends, which lost 6 bases and 0 bases, there was a span of 15 bases. CDR3 residues: CASSPRRTDSNQPQHF. In DNA, the CDR3 is TGTGCCAGTAGCCCGAGGAGGACAGATAGCAATCAGCCCCAGCATTTT.

This clone was seen just once. V gene TRBV5-5 combines with J gene TRBJ2-7; 10 positions match TRBD1. This CDR3 is built from 14 residues. Trimming at V came to 4 bases and at J to 4 bases, leaving 5 bases not matched to a gene. Germline V CDR1 and CDR2: SGHKS, YYEKEE (reference sequence). The CDR3 is CASSPRDRGYEQYF. The CDR3 bases are TGTGCCAGCAGCCCCCGGGACAGGGGTTACGAGCAGTACTTC.

The CDR3 DNA follows: TGTGCCAGCAGCCCTGTTGAGGGGCGAAGGGATACTGAAGCTTTCTTT. Translation: CASSPVEGRRDTEAFF. The V call is TRBV7-2, the J call TRBJ1-1; weak D call: TRBD1 (5 bases). Trimming cost V 5 bases and J 5 bases, with 21 bases left between them. Germline V gives CDR1 SGHTA, CDR2 FQGNSA. The CDR3 runs to 16 residues.

V usage is TRBV15 and J usage is TRBJ2-4; possible D gene TRBD1, 5 bases. This CDR3 spans 17 amino acids. Deletions cut 7 bases from V and 1 base from J, with 20 bases between. Germline CDR1 LNHNV, CDR2 YYDKDF (reference sequence). The CDR3 sequence is CATMGLSNRLAKNIQYF. In DNA, the CDR3 is TGTGCCACCATGGGGCTTTCTAATCGTCTGGCCAAAAACATTCAGTACTTC.

This chain joins TRBV27 and TRBJ1-2, with 7 positions matching TRBD1. The CDR3 runs to 16 residues. CDR1 is MNHEY and CDR2 is SMNVEV in the germline V gene (reference sequence). J gave up 4 bases and V 4 bases, and 12 bases lay outside the gene matches. CDR3 coding DNA: TGTGCCAGCAGTTCTTTCCCGCCGGGACAGACCTATGGCTACACCTTC. Translated: CASSSFPPGQTYGYTF.

This clone has a single count. The chain combines TRBV11-2 with TRBJ1-4; 9 bases line up with TRBD1. The junction had 5 bases not matched to a gene; V was cut back by 3 bases and J by 9 bases. CDR3 length: 14 residues. Germline-derived CDR1 and CDR2 are SGHAT and FQNNGV. CDR3: CASSFGQGRKKLFF. The CDR3 DNA reads TGTGCCAGCAGCTTCGGACAGGGGCGGAAAAAACTGTTTTTT.

This clone appeared a few times. V usage is TRBV7-9 and J usage is TRBJ2-7, with 7 bases aligning to TRBD1. Germline CDR1 and CDR2: SEHNR and FQNEAQ (reference sequence). This CDR3 contains 12 residues. Trimming took 5 bases from V and 5 from J; bases not matched to a gene: 3. Here the CDR3 reads CASSRQGNEQYF. The CDR3 region has the DNA TGTGCCAGCAGCCGACAGGGTAACGAGCAGTACTTC.

The V and J genes are TRBV18 and TRBJ2-7, with D possibly called TRBD1 or TRBD2 (5 bases each). The germline V gene encodes CDR1 KGHSH and CDR2 LQKENI. This CDR3 has 16 residues. The germline V and J ends were trimmed by 2 bases and 6 bases, with 20 bases remaining between them. The CDR3 loop reads CASSPGLASKGAEQYF. The CDR3 region has the DNA TGTGCCAGCTCACCAGGGTTAGCGAGCAAAGGGGCCGAGCAGTACTTC.

The rearrangement uses TRBV19 and TRBJ2-7; D tentatively fits TRBD1 or TRBD2 (5 bases each). This CDR3 spans 15 amino acids. The V gene lost 7 bases and the J gene lost 0 bases, with 16 bases spanning the gap. The V gene's germline CDR1 is LNHDA and CDR2 SQIVND (reference sequence). CDR3: CASTGYRDGSYEQYF. The CDR3 bases are TGTGCCAGTACCGGATACCGGGACGGCTCCTACGAGCAGTACTTC. The full variable domain, its missing parts supplied by reference TRBV19 and TRBJ2-7, is DGGITQSPKYLFRKEGQNVTLSCEQNLNHDAMYWYRQDPGQGLRLIYYSQIVNDFQKGDIAEGYSVSREKKESFPLTVTSAQKNPTAFYLCASTGYRDGSYEQYFGPGTRLTVT.

The V and J genes are TRBV10-3 and TRBJ1-1, with D possibly TRBD1 on 5 matching bases. This CDR3 is built from 17 residues. Germline V gene lookup returns CDR1 ENHRY and CDR2 SYGVKD. V dropped 6 bases and J dropped 0 bases, with 20 bases sitting between them. CDR3 sequence (DNA): TGTGCCATCAGATCACAAGACAGTCGAGGAATGAACACTGAAGCTTTCTTT. Its translation is CAIRSQDSRGMNTEAFF.

The genes are TRBV13 and TRBJ2-3; D perhaps matches TRBD1 (6 bases). Germline V gene data show CDR1 as PRHDT and CDR2 as FYEKMQ (reference sequence). The CDR3 contains 15 residues. V lost 5 bases and J lost 0, with 12 bases in between. The CDR3 sequence: CASSTRTASTDTQYF. CDR3 in DNA: TGTGCCAGCAGCACCCGGACAGCTAGCACAGATACGCAGTATTTT. The variable domain in full, completed from reference TRBV13 and TRBJ2-3, reads AAGVIQSPRHLIKEKRETATLKCYPIPRHDTVYWYQQGPGQDPQFLISFYEKMQSDKGSIPDRFSAQQFSDYHSELNMSSLELGDSALYFCASSTRTASTDTQYFGPGTRLTVL.

This chain links TRBV15 with TRBJ1-2; D uncertain. Germline CDR1 is LNHNV and CDR2 is YYDKDF (reference sequence). V was clipped by 5 bases and J by 4 bases, with 14 bases between them. The CDR3 has 14 amino acids. The CDR3 region is CATSAVRTLYGYTF. The CDR3 DNA follows: TGTGCCACCAGCGCGGTGCGAACCCTCTATGGCTACACCTTC.